This T cell receptor beta chain came from a study of long-term antiretroviral therapy in people with HIV (dated by TCRdb to between 2021 and 2023). About the full investigation: The earliest samples were collected roughly a decade before the 2015 WHO recommendation for immediate ART, at a time when ART was usually postponed until CD4 counts fell. Whether ART initiation and durable HIV suppression were associated with changes in peripheral blood TRB repertoire composition and diversity was tested in a retrospective serial study. A total of fewer than 250 cryopreserved PBMC samples came from around 30 adults with confirmed HIV infection and were collected serially over a mean of roughly six years (range 1-12). Of the roughly 31 participants with HIV, 10 to 11 were female. No cross-contamination during QIAcube processing was seen in test extractions of a monoclonal T-cell line run alongside 30 to 35 polyclonal samples. The paper's findings and limits, for the study overall: Expanded TRB clones identified before ART initiation dominated the repertoire across all time points, though the dominance fluctuated and decreased in many PLHIV after ART. Starting ART was linked to a significant rise in TRB diversity, yet even with long-term ART the diversity remained significantly lower than in transplant donor controls. Samples dated from about 2003 to 2018, and the ART regimens used may be less effective than current ones. Owing to limited PBMC availability, only the TCR beta chain was sequenced, without alpha chain pairing. Inferences about post-ART repertoire changes were limited because no data were available on ART adherence, viral resistance or therapy changes. Because pre-ART samples had limited cell numbers, profiling was done on unsorted PBMC rather than on sorted CD4+ and CD8+ T cells. Narrower CDR3 length ranges were observed in HIV repertoires than in controls, and an antigen-experienced repertoire with only a slight naive shift after ART was suggested by the network structure.

The immunoSEQ hsTCRB v3.0 assay was used at survey level resolution for TRB variable region sequencing. The targeted TRB sequencing depth was about 40,000-55,000 T-cell genomes per sample. TRB libraries were pooled and sequenced on an Illumina MiSeq using a v3 150-cycle kit. Turning to the authors' computational methods: Repertoire analysis ran in R within a reproducible Nextflow workflow covering QC, data transformation and analysis. LymphoSeq2, an R package for exploring AIRR-Seq data, was used to implement the custom analyses. A handful of samples that yielded fewer than 5000 total TRB sequences were excluded, so that approximately 170 HIV repertoires were analyzed. Among the 180 to 200 HIV repertoires that were kept, some 61 were collected before ART initiation and more than 120 were collected after ART initiation. Repertoires were downsampled to 5000 TRB nucleotide sequences, with summary statistics averaged over 100 downsampling iterations. The analysis kept only TRB sequences whose CDR3 regions were at least seven amino acids long. A Shannon entropy-derived clonality score and the Gini coefficient were used to measure diversity. In the repertoire networks, any two of the top 5000 CDR3 amino acid sequences were connected whenever the two sequences differed by an edit distance of one. Antigen specificity groups and MHC restriction were predicted for TRB CDR3 amino acid sequences with GLIPH2. To flag known associations with CMV, EBV, HIV or tissue antigens, CDR3 amino acid sequences were compared against VDJdb and McPAS-TCR. Pre-ART, post-ART and control groups were compared with Wilcoxon signed-rank tests and Holm-Bonferroni correction. This immuneACCESS table, as held by TCRdb, lists in-frame sequences with V and J called but not all clones. Of the missing ones, under half trace to an unresolved V gene in checked studies; the others have no known cause. V and J calls and clone size are as listed in that table; D and trimming were resolved from the DNA. The sample table contains 35,000 or so clones; only one count was recorded for about 83% of them. The ten biggest clones cover about 7% of the sample.

As regards this clone: Its specific antigen is unknown. Per-base quality was not reported, and no clone a single base away is much larger than it.

The V and J ends are trimmed by 8 bases and 0 bases, leaving 14 bases between them. The germline V gene encodes CDR1 LNHDA and CDR2 SQIVND (reference sequence). From the cysteine through the phenylalanine, the CDR3 covers 16 amino acids. Only the CDR3 part of the read is kept: 48 bases, read in frame from the first base. Inclusion was restricted to participants for whom at least one PBMC sample before ART initiation and at least two post-ART samples were available. Every participant with HIV received treatment in the United States of America. Before DNA extraction, cryopreserved samples of about 0.95-10 million PBMC were thawed and washed. At the time of the earliest PBMC sample, participants with HIV were aged between about 23 and 54 years. PBMC samples were contributed by each participant from 1-4 timepoints before ART initiation and 2-8 timepoints after ART initiation, with a median of 7 samples. Serial HIV viral load, CD4+ T-cell count, ART history and demographic data were obtained for every participant. A Qiagen kit on a QIAcube was used to extract genomic DNA from unsorted PBMC, with samples processed in batches of 12.

This receptor was identified in a woman aged 50 to 60 with HIV. The material sequenced was unsorted PBMCs, taken 2 years after starting antiretroviral therapy. Rearrangement joined TRBV19 to TRBJ2-6, with TRBD2 perhaps the D gene, on 6 matching bases. The DNA sequence follows: TGTGCCAGTTGCCGGGACTGGAGCTCTGGGGCCAACGTCCTGACTTTC. This codes for CASCRDWSSGANVLTF.